This T cell receptor beta chain emerged from a study of CXCR3-negative and CXCR3-positive naive CD8 T cells. The study, taken as a whole, reports: Diversity ran similarly high across both naive subsets but far lower in memory CD8+ cells.

The germline gives CDR1 SGHRS, CDR2 YFSETQ. The length of the CDR3 is 15 residues. About this clonotype itself: Its antigen remains unidentified.

The TRB cDNA libraries were prepared by 5' RACE with UMI labels. No DNA is given; TCRdb re-called the 5' RACE reads and lists each CDR3 protein once. This repertoire includes 30,000 to 40,000 distinct CDR3 sequences. The V and J genes are TRBV5-1 and TRBJ2-1; the TCRdb D gene call, TRBD2, has no DNA to confirm it. The receptor comes from a human donor in good health. Some clones in this sample may be carry-over from other donors' samples. Source material: memory CD8+ T cells from blood. CDR3 region: CASSDPGEGYNEQFF.